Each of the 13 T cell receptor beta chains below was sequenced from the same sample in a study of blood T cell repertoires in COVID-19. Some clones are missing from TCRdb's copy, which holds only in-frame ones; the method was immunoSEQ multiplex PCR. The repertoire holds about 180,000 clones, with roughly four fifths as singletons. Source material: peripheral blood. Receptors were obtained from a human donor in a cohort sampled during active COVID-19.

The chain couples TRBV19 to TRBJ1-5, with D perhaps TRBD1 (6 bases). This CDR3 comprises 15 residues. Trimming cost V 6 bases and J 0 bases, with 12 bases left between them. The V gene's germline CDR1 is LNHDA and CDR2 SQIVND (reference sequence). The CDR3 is CASRETGNSNQPQHF. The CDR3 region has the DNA TGTGCCAGTAGGGAAACAGGGAATAGCAATCAGCCCCAGCATTTT.

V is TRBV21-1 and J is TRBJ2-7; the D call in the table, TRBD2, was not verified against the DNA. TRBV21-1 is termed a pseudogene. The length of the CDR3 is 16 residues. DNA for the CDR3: TGTGCCAGCAGCAAAGTTATGCGGGGAACGGACTACGAGCAGTACTTC. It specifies CASSKVMRGTDYEQYF.

The CDR3 bases are TGTGCCAGCAGCTTAGGGTTGGGCACCCAAGAGACCCAGTACTTC. This translates into CASSLGLGTQETQYF. The rearrangement uses TRBV7-2 and TRBJ2-5; D gene ambiguous. V was pared by 1 base and J by 1 base, with 10 bases between. The length of the CDR3 is 15 residues. The germline gives CDR1 SGHTA, CDR2 FQGNSA.

The chain's CDR3 is CASGPANTGELFF. The CDR3 nucleotides read TGTGCCTCTGGGCCGGCGAACACCGGGGAGCTGTTTTTT. This chain links TRBV30 with TRBJ2-2; D call uncertain. The V gene's germline CDR1 is GTSNPN and CDR2 SVGIG (reference sequence). With 7 bases removed from V and 0 bases from J, the gap between germline ends came to 9 bases. CDR3 size: 13 residues. The variable domain in full, completed from reference TRBV30 and TRBJ2-2, reads SQTIHQWPATLVQPVGSPLSLECTVEGTSNPNLYWYRQAAGRGLQLLFYSVGIGQISSEVPQNLSASRPQDRQFILSSKKLLLSDSGFYLCASGPANTGELFFGEGSRLTVL.

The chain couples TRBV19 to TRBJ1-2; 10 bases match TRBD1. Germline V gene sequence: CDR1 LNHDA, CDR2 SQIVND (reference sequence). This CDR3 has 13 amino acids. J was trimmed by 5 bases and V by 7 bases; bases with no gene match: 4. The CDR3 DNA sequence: TGTGCCAGTATTCCGGGACAGGGGTATGGCTACACCTTC. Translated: CASIPGQGYGYTF. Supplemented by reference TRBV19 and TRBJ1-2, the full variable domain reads DGGITQSPKYLFRKEGQNVTLSCEQNLNHDAMYWYRQDPGQGLRLIYYSQIVNDFQKGDIAEGYSVSREKKESFPLTVTSAQKNPTAFYLCASIPGQGYGYTFGSGTRLTVV.

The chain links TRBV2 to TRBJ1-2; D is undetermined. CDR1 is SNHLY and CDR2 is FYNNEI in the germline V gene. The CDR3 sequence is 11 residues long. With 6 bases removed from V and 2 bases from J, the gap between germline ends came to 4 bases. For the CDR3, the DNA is TGTGCCAGCAGGAGGAACTATGGCTACACCTTC. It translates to CASRRNYGYTF.

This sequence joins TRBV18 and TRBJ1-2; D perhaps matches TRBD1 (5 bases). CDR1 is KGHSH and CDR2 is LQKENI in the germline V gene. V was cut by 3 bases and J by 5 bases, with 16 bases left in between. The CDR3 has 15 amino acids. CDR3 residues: CASSPTRGSDYGYTF. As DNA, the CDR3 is TGTGCCAGCTCACCGACCCGGGGGAGTGATTATGGCTACACCTTC.

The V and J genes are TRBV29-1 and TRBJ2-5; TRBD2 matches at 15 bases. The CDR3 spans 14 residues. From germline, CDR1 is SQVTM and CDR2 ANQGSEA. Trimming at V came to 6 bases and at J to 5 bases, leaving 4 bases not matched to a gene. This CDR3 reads CSVAGTSGGETQYF. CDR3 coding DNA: TGCAGCGTCGCCGGGACTAGCGGGGGGGAGACCCAGTACTTC.

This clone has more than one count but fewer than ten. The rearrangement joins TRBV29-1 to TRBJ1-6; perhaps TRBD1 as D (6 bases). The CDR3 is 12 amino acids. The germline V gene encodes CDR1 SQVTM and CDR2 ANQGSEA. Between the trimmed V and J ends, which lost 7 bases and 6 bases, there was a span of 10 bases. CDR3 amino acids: CSETGANSPLHF. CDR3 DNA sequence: TGCAGCGAGACAGGAGCTAATTCACCCCTCCACTTT. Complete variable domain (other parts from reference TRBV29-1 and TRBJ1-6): SAVISQKPSRDICQRGTSLTIQCQVDSQVTMMFWYRQQPGQSLTLIATANQGSEATYESGFVIDKFPISRPNLTFSTLTVSNMSPEDSSIYLCSETGANSPLHFGNGTRLTVT.

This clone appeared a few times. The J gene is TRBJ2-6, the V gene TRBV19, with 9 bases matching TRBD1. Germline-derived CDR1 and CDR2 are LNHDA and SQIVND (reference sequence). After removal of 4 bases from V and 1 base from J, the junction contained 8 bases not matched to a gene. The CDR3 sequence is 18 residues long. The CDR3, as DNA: TGTGCCAGTAGTAAAGGGGACAGGGTAATTTCTGGGGCCAACGTCCTGACTTTC. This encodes CASSKGDRVISGANVLTF.

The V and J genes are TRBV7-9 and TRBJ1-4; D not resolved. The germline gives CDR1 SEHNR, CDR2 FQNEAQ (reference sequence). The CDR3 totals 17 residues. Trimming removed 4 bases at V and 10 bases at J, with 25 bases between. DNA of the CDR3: TGTGCCAGCAGCTCAACTTACCCGGACGACCGAAGCGGAAAACTGTTTTTT. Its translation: CASSSTYPDDRSGKLFF.

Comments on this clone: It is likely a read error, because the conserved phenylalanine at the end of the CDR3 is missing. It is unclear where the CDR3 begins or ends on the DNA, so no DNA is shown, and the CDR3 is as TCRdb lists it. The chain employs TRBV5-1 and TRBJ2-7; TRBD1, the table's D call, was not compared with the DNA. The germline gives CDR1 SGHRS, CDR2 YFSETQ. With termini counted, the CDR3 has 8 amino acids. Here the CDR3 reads CASSSSGP.

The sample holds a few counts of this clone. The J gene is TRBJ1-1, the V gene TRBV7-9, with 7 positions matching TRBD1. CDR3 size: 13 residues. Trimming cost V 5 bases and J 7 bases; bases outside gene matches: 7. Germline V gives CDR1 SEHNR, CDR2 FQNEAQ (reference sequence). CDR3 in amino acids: CASSLGTAYEAFF. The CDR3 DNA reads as TGTGCCAGCAGCCTAGGGACAGCTTATGAAGCTTTCTTT.